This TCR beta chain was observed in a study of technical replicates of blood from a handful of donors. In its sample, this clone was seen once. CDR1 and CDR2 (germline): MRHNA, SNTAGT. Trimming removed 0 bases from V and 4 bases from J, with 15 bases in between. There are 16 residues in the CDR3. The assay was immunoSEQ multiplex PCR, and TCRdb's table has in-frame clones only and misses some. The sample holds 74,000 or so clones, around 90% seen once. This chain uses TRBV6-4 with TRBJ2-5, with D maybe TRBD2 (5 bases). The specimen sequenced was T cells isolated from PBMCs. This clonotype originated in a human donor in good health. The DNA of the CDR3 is TGTGCCAGCAGTGACTCGTGGCCGGGGATGGGAGAGACCCAGTACTTC. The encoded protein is CASSDSWPGMGETQYF.